The clone carrying this T cell receptor beta chain was detected ten times or more. Its antigen remains unidentified. This sample was taken from a study of regulatory T cells in long-lasting Graves disease. Study outcomes and limitations: Whereas nearly 1,000 public clonotypes were shared by new patients, persistent patients shared more, at 2,741.

Germline CDR1 ENHRY, CDR2 SYGVKD. V lost 6 bases to trimming and J lost 1 base, with 6 bases between them. The CDR3 length is 12 residues. Arm-PCR of CDR3 regions and iRepertoire HTBI primers were the basis on which TCR beta libraries were built. TCRdb itself ran the multiplex PCR reads through MiXCR, one entry per CDR3 protein. This table has 680,000 or so distinct CDR3 sequences, 15% to 20% appearing once. The time point here: newly diagnosed GD, antithyroid drugs for less than 3 months. PBMC-extracted RNA yielded the TCR library. The same data also went into a second study, on T cells in Graves' hyperthyroidism and ophthalmopathy. Turning to that study: Diagnosis rested on symptoms, serum thyroxine and TRAb, thyroid ultrasound, and orbital computed tomography.

The clonotype comes from a woman aged 30 to 39 with Graves disease. Sequences were derived from peripheral blood mononuclear cells (PBMCs), sampled at new diagnosis, from a patient treated with antithyroid drugs. The chain is built from TRBV10-3 and TRBJ1-1, with unresolved D. CDR3 DNA sequence: TGTGCCATCAGCACACCGAACACTGAAGCTTTCTTT. This sequence encodes CAISTPNTEAFF.